This T cell receptor (beta chain) stems from a study of CD8+ T cells in alopecia areata. Study in general: Recipients were approximately 7-11-week-old female C3H/HeJ mice grafted with skin from roughly 6-13-month-old C3H/HeJ donors with spontaneous alopecia. Overall study results and limits: Scalp samples also yield sequences of resident alphabeta T cells from normal skin. Compared with normal scalp, lesional scalp had higher clonality and more expanded CD8+ clones. Mice gave a clearer picture of TCR sharing than patients did, possibly for HLA-related reasons.

After pooling, cutaneous lymph node cells were sorted with CD4, CD8alpha, NKG2D, NKG2ACE and other markers. In its sample, this clone was seen a few times. Antigen unknown. Genes and germline come from the mouse. With the read ending 4 residues before the CDR3 end, the germline J gene is used to fill in that end. This CDR3 contains 15 residues. Germline CDR1 GKSSPN, CDR2 SITVG. The germline V and J ends were trimmed by 3 bases and 0 bases, with 13 bases remaining between them. Extracted RNA was reverse transcribed into cDNA, the sequencing template. The table came from immunoSEQ multiplex PCR; TCRdb's copy has only in-frame clones and leaves some out. Found here are over 250,000 clones, no singletons; the ten largest cover 1.2%.

The chain employs TRBV31 and TRBJ2-3; D perhaps matches TRBD1 (5 bases). The sequenced sample was CD4+ T cells sorted from a lymph node. The clonotype comes from a C3H/HeJ mouse with alopecia areata. Strain haplotype at MHC: H2-k. Partial CDR3 DNA: TGTGCCTGGAGCCACGGACAAACTAGTGCAGAA. Its translation is CAWSHGQTSAE. The CDR3, in full, reads CAWSHGQTSAETLYF.